This T cell receptor (beta chain) emerged from a study of T cells in Graves' hyperthyroidism and ophthalmopathy. Across the whole study: Before treatment of any kind, peripheral blood was taken at initial diagnosis.

Diagnostic decisions used clinical symptoms, serum thyroxine and TRAb, thyroid ultrasound and orbital computed tomography. Amplification of TCR beta CDR3 regions used RNA as the template. HTBI primers drove first-round RT-PCR of the TCR CDR3. TCRdb reprocessed the multiplex PCR reads with MiXCR, giving one entry per CDR3 protein. Here the sample spans 540,000 or so distinct CDR3 sequences, approximately 14% being singletons. V lost 7 bases and J 1 base, leaving 17 bases between the germline ends. The CDR3 spans 15 residues. Germline CDR1 reads MDHEN; CDR2 reads SYDVKM. This clonotype appeared many times.

The clonotype was recovered from a woman in her twenties or thirties with Graves' hyperthyroidism. The chain is built from TRBV28 and TRBJ2-7, with D perhaps being TRBD1 or TRBD2 (6 bases each). Source material: blood. CDR3: CASIPSQGGSYEQYF. CDR3 sequence (DNA): TGTGCCAGCATTCCGTCACAGGGAGGTTCCTACGAGCAGTACTTC.